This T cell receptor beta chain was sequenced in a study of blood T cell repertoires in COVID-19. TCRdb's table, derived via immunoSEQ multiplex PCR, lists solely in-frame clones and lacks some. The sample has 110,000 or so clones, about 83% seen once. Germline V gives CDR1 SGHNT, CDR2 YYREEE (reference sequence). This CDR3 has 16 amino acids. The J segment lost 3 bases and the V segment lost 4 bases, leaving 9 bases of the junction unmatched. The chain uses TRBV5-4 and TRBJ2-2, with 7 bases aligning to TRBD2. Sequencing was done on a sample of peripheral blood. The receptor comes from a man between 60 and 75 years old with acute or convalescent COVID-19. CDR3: CASSRLAGGYTGELFF. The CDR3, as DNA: TGTGCCAGCAGCCGGCTAGCCGGGGGGTACACCGGGGAGCTGTTTTTT.